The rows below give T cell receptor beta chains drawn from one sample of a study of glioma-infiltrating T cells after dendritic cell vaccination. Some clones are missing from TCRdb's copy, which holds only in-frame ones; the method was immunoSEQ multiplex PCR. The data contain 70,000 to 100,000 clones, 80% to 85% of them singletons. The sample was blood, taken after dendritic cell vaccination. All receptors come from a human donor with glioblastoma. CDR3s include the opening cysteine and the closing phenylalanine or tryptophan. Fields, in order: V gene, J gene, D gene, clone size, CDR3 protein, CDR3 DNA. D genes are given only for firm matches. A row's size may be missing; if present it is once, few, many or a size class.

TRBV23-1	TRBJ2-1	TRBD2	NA	CASSQSDRGGPNEQFF	TGCGCCAGCAGTCAATCAGATCGGGGGGGCCCCAATGAGCAGTTCTTC
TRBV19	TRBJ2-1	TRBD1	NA	CASSMTGTGSEFF	TGTGCCAGTAGTATGACTGGGACAGGGAGTGAGTTCTTC
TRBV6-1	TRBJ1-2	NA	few	CASSVTGYGYTF	TGTGCCAGCAGCGTTACTGGCTATGGCTACACCTTC
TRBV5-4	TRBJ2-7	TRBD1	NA	CASSSRQGANEQYF	TGTGCCAGCAGCTCACGACAGGGGGCGAACGAGCAGTACTTC
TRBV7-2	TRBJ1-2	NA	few	CASRYNTGRETYGYTF	TGTGCCAGCAGGTACAACACAGGGAGGGAGACGTATGGCTACACCTTC
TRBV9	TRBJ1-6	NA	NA	CASSVVSGGPSPLHF	TGTGCCAGCAGCGTAGTTAGCGGGGGCCCTTCACCCCTCCACTTT
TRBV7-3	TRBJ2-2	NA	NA	CASSTGPEASTGELFF	TGTGCCAGCAGCACCGGTCCCGAAGCAAGCACCGGGGAGCTGTTTTTT
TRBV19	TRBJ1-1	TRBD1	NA	CASSPGQVNTEAFF	TGTGCCAGTAGTCCGGGACAGGTGAACACTGAAGCTTTCTTT
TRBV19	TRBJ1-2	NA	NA	CASSIGAPYGYTF	TGTGCCAGTAGTATTGGGGCACCCTATGGCTACACCTTC
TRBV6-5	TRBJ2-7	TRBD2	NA	CASSYSMAGGSYEQYF	TGTGCCAGCAGTTACTCGATGGCGGGGGGGTCCTACGAGCAGTACTTC
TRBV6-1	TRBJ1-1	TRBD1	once	CASSARTGGRWNTEAFF	TGTGCCAGCAGTGCCCGGACAGGGGGCCGCTGGAACACTGAAGCTTTCTTT
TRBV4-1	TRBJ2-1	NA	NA	CASSQVDFAGLPYNEQFF	TGCGCCAGCAGCCAAGTCGATTTTGCGGGGCTCCCTTACAATGAGCAGTTCTTC
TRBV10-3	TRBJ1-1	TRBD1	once	CAIIGQGSTEAFF	TGTGCCATCATCGGACAGGGGAGCACTGAAGCTTTCTTT
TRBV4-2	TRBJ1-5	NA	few	CASSQDYRYNQPQHF	TGTGCCAGCAGCCAAGATTACAGATACAATCAGCCCCAGCATTTT
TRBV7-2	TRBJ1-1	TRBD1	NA	CASSKLWTGNTEAFF	TGTGCCAGCAGCAAGTTATGGACAGGCAACACTGAAGCTTTCTTT
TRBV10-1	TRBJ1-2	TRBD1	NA	CASRLLTGLSGYTF	TGCGCCAGCAGACTGCTGACAGGGCTGAGCGGCTACACCTTC
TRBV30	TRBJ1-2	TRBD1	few	CAWFRDSFNYGYTF	TGTGCCTGGTTCCGGGACAGCTTTAACTATGGCTACACCTTC
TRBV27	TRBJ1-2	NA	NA	CASSSPAGGSNYGYTF	TGTGCCAGCAGCTCCCCTGCGGGGGGGTCTAACTATGGCTACACCTTC
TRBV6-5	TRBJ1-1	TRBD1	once	CASSRTGVTEAFF	TGTGCCAGCAGTCGCACAGGGGTTACTGAAGCTTTCTTT
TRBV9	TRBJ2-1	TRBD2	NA	CASSVMVAGGNEQFF	TGTGCCAGCAGCGTCATGGTAGCGGGGGGTAATGAGCAGTTCTTC
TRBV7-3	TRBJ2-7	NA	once	CASSPTGGGGNEQYF	TGTGCCAGCAGCCCCACCGGAGGAGGGGGCAACGAGCAGTACTTC
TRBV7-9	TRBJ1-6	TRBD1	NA	CASSLAGGHSPLHF	TGTGCCAGCAGCCTGGCAGGGGGGCATTCACCCCTCCACTTT
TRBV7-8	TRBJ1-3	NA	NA	CASSLVLAGNTIYF	TGTGCCAGCAGCTTAGTGCTAGCTGGAAACACCATATATTTT
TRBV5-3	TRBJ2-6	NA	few	CARPGSSGANVLTF	TGTGCCAGACCCGGTAGCTCTGGGGCCAACGTCCTGACTTTC
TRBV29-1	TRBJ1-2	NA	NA	CSVEGVLRYHGYTF	TGCAGCGTTGAAGGGGTCCTGAGGTACCATGGCTACACCTTC